There are a few counts of the clone carrying this TCR beta chain. Single cDNA molecules in the library carried unique molecular identifiers attached during preparation. A single record per CDR3 protein comes from TCRdb applying MiXCR to the RACE reads. Of 120,000 or so distinct CDR3 sequences listed, about 14% are singletons. The CDR3 is 16 amino acids. V lost 3 bases and J lost 5; bases outside the gene matches: 10. This sample is part of a study of human T cells and chemical hapten exposure. Time point here: pre-sensitization, week 0. Treatment defined: therapeutic diphenylcyclopropenone sensitization with weekly scalp DPC. Patches went on only after blood had been drawn each time.

The source of this sequence is a young woman with alopecia areata. Some clones in this sample may be carry-over from other donors' samples. V is TRBV12-3 or TRBV12-4 and J is TRBJ2-5; 9 bases match TRBD2. Sequenced material: whole blood, taken in connection with sensitization to the hapten diphenylcyclopropenone (DPC). The DNA of the CDR3 is TGTGCCAGCAGTTTCTCCGGCGGGGGGGCCCAGGAGACCCAGTACTTC. Residues: CASSFSGGGAQETQYF.